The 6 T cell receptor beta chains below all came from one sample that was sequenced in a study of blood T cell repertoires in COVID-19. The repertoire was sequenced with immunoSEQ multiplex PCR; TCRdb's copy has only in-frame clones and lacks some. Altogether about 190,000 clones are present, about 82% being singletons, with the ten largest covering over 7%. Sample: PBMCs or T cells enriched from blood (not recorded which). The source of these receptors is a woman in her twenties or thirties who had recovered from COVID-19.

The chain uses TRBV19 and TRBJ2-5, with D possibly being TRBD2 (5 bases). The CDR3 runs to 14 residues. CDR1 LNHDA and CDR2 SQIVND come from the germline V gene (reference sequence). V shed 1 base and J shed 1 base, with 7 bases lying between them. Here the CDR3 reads CASSIGGIQETQYF. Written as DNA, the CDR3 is TGTGCCAGTAGTATAGGAGGGATCCAAGAGACCCAGTACTTC.

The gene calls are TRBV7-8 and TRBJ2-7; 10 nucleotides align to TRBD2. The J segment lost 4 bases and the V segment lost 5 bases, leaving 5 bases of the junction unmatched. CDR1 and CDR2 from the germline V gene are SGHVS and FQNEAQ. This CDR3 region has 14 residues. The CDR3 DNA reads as TGTGCCAGCAGCACTAGCGGGATAGGGTACGAGCAGTACTTC. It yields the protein CASSTSGIGYEQYF.

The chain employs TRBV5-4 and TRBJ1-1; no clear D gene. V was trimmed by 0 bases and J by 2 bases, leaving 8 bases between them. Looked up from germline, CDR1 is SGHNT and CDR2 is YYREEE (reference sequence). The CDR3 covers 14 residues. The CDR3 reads CASSLDMANTEAFF. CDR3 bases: TGTGCCAGCAGCTTGGATATGGCAAACACTGAAGCTTTCTTT.

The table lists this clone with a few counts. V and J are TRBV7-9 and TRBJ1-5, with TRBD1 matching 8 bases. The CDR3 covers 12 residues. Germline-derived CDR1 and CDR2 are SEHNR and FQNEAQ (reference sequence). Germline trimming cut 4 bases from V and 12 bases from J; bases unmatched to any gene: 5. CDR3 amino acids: CASSSRTGHQHF. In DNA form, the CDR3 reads TGTGCCAGCAGCTCCCGGACAGGGCACCAGCATTTT.

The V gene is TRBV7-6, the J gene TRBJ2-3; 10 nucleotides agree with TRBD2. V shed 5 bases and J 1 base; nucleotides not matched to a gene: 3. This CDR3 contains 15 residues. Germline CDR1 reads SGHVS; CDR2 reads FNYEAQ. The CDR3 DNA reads TGTGCCAGCAGCGGGGGGACTAGCGGCACAGATACGCAGTATTTT. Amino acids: CASSGGTSGTDTQYF.

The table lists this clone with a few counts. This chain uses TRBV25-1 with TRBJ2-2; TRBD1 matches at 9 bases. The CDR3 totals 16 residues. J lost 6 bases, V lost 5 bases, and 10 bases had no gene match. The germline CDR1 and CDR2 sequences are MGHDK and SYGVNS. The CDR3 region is CASSSPGTGYSGELFF. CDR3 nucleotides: TGTGCCAGCAGTTCACCCGGGACAGGGTATTCCGGGGAGCTGTTTTTT.